This paragraph reports one TCR beta chain. Its antigen is unknown. This PCR relied on a set of 60 Vbeta primers and 13 Jbeta primers. Profiling relied on immunoSEQ multiplex PCR, and the TCRdb table lists in-frame clones only, not all of them. The sample records more than 150,000 clones, 60% to 85% being singletons. These data originate in a study of cytomegalovirus exposure and HLA in healthy donors. Points from the study as a whole: It was about 180 TCR beta chains that were listed as cytomegalovirus-associated. For most TCR beta V segments, an earlier analysis put the productive rate at about 90% or about 30% of the time. In terms of immune exposure information, only CMV serostatus was available.

Germline values: CDR1 MGHRA, CDR2 YSYEKL. The CDR3 is 13 amino acids. The germline V and J ends were trimmed by 4 bases and 2 bases, with 8 bases remaining between them. V gene TRBV4-1 combines with J gene TRBJ2-5; D call uncertain. Material for sequencing was PBMCs. The clonotype comes from a middle-aged woman in good health and CMV-seropositive. The CDR3 DNA sequence: TGCGCCAGCAGCCTTTGGCTGCAAGAGACCCAGTACTTC. Its protein is CASSLWLQETQYF.